Included here is one T cell receptor beta chain sequence, with context. These data originate in a study of blood T cell repertoires in COVID-19. Study-wide context: The United States, Italy and Spain provided the acute and convalescent COVID-19 samples. PBMCs, B-cell-depleted T cells, or T cells were the source of the cDNA or gDNA that made up the material.

In the original processing: Reference gene primer amplification gave nucleated cell count estimates. Profiling relied on immunoSEQ multiplex PCR, and the TCRdb table lists in-frame clones only, not all of them. That table furnishes V, J and clone size, whereas the DNA furnished D and trimming. Here the sample spans 110,000 to 150,000 clones, roughly 80% being singletons. What was sequenced was peripheral blood. This clonotype was obtained from a woman of 80 years or more with acute or convalescent COVID-19.

In nucleotides, the CDR3 is TGTGCCAGCAGCTTAAGGGCTCAGGGGGAATCTGGAAACACCATATATTTT. Its translation is CASSLRAQGESGNTIYF. The J gene is TRBJ1-3, the V gene TRBV11-2, with TRBD1 matching 7 bases. This CDR3 is 17 amino acids long. Germline V gives CDR1 SGHAT, CDR2 FQNNGV. V dropped 2 bases and J dropped 1; count of bases not matched to a gene: 8.